The clone carrying this T cell receptor beta chain has just a few counts. TCRdb re-analysed the 5' RACE reads in MiXCR, keeping a single row per CDR3 protein. The data hold 290,000 or so distinct CDR3 sequences, with roughly a fifth observed a single time. This sample is part of a study of T-cell memory formation after mild COVID-19. Trimming cost V 4 bases and J 7 bases, with 21 bases left between them. This CDR3 has 15 amino acids. Germline CDR1 is SGHRS and CDR2 is YFSETQ. The clonotype was recovered from a man aged 18 to 29 who had mild COVID-19 (a few samples of this study predate the infection). Cell type and time point are not known. The sequencing input was PBMCs or a T cell subset sorted from them (not recorded which). V is TRBV5-1 and J is TRBJ2-7; D is ambiguous. CDR3 coding DNA: TGCGCCAGCAGCCGCGTCAGTGGGGTGTCACGGGAGCAGTACTTC. It encodes CASSRVSGVSREQYF.